The 29 T cell receptor beta chains listed next were all sequenced from one sample in a study of T-cell reconstitution after alpha-beta-depleted transplantation in children. TCRbeta library preparation incorporated unique molecular identifiers. MiXCR, applied by TCRdb to the PCR reads, yields one record per CDR3 protein. The table includes around 480,000 distinct CDR3 sequences, 30% to 35% detected once. The sequenced sample was PBMCs from the stem cell graft donor, obtained from the stem cell graft. Source of these receptors: a human donor who donated a stem cell graft to a child with aplastic anemia.

This clonotype showed up just a few times. The gene calls are TRBV24-1 and TRBJ2-1, with 8 positions matching TRBD1. Germline V lookup: CDR1 KGHDR, CDR2 SFDVKD. The CDR3 sequence is 16 residues long. V trimming: 6 bases; J trimming: 2 bases; junction bases outside the gene matches: 8. CDR3 protein: CATSFTQGGTYNEQFF. Here the CDR3 DNA reads TGTGCCACCAGTTTCACACAGGGGGGAACCTACAATGAGCAGTTCTTC.

This clonotype has only a few counts. The V call is TRBV27, the J call TRBJ2-2, with D uncertain. The CDR3 covers 15 residues. Trimming cost V 6 bases and J 4 bases, with 15 bases left between them. CDR1 MNHEY and CDR2 SMNVEV come from the germline V gene (reference sequence). The DNA of the CDR3 is TGTGCCAGCAGAAAGGCAGTTCTAGGCACCGGGGAGCTGTTTTTT. This gives the protein CASRKAVLGTGELFF.

The rearrangement uses TRBV18 and TRBJ1-5; D might be TRBD1 (5 bases). The germline V gene has CDR1 KGHSH and CDR2 LQKENI. V was shortened by 6 bases and J by 2 bases, with 17 bases between the two germline ends. The CDR3 covers 16 residues. The CDR3 sequence is CASSKGAGQRNQPQHF. CDR3 bases: TGTGCCAGCTCCAAAGGGGCGGGGCAACGCAATCAGCCCCAGCATTTT.

This clonotype was detected only a few times. The rearrangement links TRBV5-5 to TRBJ1-1; D remains ambiguous. Germline V gives CDR1 SGHKS, CDR2 YYEKEE (reference sequence). The V end was cut by 2 bases, the J end by 1 base, with 12 bases between. The length of the CDR3 is 15 residues. The CDR3 DNA is TGTGCCAGCAGCTTCCTTTGGGCCACGAACACTGAAGCTTTCTTT. The encoded protein is CASSFLWATNTEAFF.

This sequence joins TRBV20-1 and TRBJ2-1; D not certain. V dropped 7 bases and J dropped 9 bases, with 13 bases sitting between them. The CDR3 contains 11 residues. Germline V gene sequence: CDR1 DFQATT, CDR2 SNEGSKA (reference sequence). CDR3 coding DNA: TGCAGTGTCAGTCCCGGAATTGAGCAGTTCTTC. Its protein product is CSVSPGIEQFF.

V gene TRBV7-9 combines with J gene TRBJ1-1, with a tentative D call TRBD1 (5 bases). Germline lookup yields CDR1 SEHNR and CDR2 FQNEAQ (reference sequence). CDR3 length: 14 amino acids. Between the trimmed V and J ends, which lost 3 bases and 0 bases, there was a span of 8 bases. The CDR3 region has the DNA TGTGCCAGCAGCTTGACAGAGATGAACACTGAAGCTTTCTTT. It translates to CASSLTEMNTEAFF.

V is TRBV19 and J is TRBJ2-5; D not certain. Germline V gene sequence: CDR1 LNHDA, CDR2 SQIVND (reference sequence). Trimming shortened V by 3 bases and J by 1 base, and 9 bases separated the two germline ends. CDR3 size: 14 residues. This chain's CDR3 is CASSISPGQETQYF. Written as DNA, the CDR3 is TGTGCCAGTAGTATTAGCCCAGGCCAAGAGACCCAGTACTTC.

There are a few counts of this clonotype. This sequence joins TRBV27 and TRBJ2-1, with a tentative D call TRBD1 (7 bases). The CDR3 runs 14 residues. CDR1 and CDR2 (germline): MNHEY, SMNVEV (reference sequence). Trimming removed 6 bases at V and 6 bases at J, with 15 bases between. DNA of the CDR3: TGTGCCAGCAGGACACAGGGGACTTTCAATGAGCAGTTCTTC. It encodes CASRTQGTFNEQFF.

CDR3 coding DNA: TGTGCCAGCAGTGAAATGGTGGAAAAACTGTTTTTT. The encoded protein is CASSEMVEKLFF. The V and J genes are TRBV25-1 and TRBJ1-4; D is unclear. The V end was cut by 2 bases, the J end by 8 bases, with 6 bases between. The length of the CDR3 is 12 residues. Germline V gene sequence: CDR1 MGHDK, CDR2 SYGVNS.

This clonotype appeared a few times. The V call is TRBV6-5, the J call TRBJ1-1; the D gene is possibly TRBD1 (6 bases). The V gene's germline CDR1 is MNHEY and CDR2 SVGAGI. There are 15 residues in the CDR3. Trimming took off 2 bases at V and 7 bases at J, with 17 bases between the two ends. CDR3 sequence: CASSYPLQGSGEAFF. CDR3 in DNA: TGTGCCAGCAGTTACCCTCTACAGGGATCAGGTGAAGCTTTCTTT.

The chain links TRBV18 to TRBJ1-5; tentatively, D is TRBD1 (5 bases). This CDR3 contains 18 residues. The germline CDR1 and CDR2 sequences are KGHSH and LQKENI. With 1 base removed from V and 1 base from J, the gap between germline ends came to 17 bases. The CDR3 sequence is CASSPLGEGIASNQPQHF. The CDR3 region has the DNA TGTGCCAGCTCACCACTAGGGGAGGGGATAGCAAGCAATCAGCCCCAGCATTTT.

V is TRBV7-8 and J is TRBJ2-3; TRBD2 agrees at 9 bases. Germline-derived CDR1 and CDR2 are SGHVS and FQNEAQ. The trim removed 1 base at V and 2 bases at J, leaving 7 bases unmatched. There are 17 residues in the CDR3. Here the CDR3 reads CASSLGPAGGSTDTQYF. For the CDR3, the DNA is TGTGCCAGCAGCTTAGGTCCGGCGGGAGGGTCCACAGATACGCAGTATTTT.

This clonotype was counted a few times. CDR3 nucleotides: TGTGCCAGCAGAACAGGGCCCCTATCTAACTATGGCTACACCTTC. Its protein product is CASRTGPLSNYGYTF. The genes are TRBV12-3 or TRBV12-4 and TRBJ1-2; tentative D call: TRBD1 (6 bases). The CDR3 length is 15 residues. V was cut by 6 bases and J by 0 bases, with 14 bases left in between.

Many counts were recorded for this clonotype. A much larger clonotype is one base distant, so this may be a read error. The genes are TRBV10-3 and TRBJ2-6, with a possible D match to TRBD2 (6 bases). The germline gives CDR1 ENHRY, CDR2 SYGVKD. The CDR3 has 15 amino acids. CDR3 nucleotides: TGTGCCATCAGTGAGACTAGCTCTGGGGCCAACGGCCTGACTTTC. The encoded protein is CAISETSSGANGLTF.

This clonotype has a handful of counts. This rearrangement joins TRBV12-3 or TRBV12-4 to TRBJ1-1; 8 nucleotides align to TRBD1. Trimming cost V 6 bases and J 4 bases; bases outside gene matches: 25. This CDR3 has 20 residues. The CDR3 is CASRPAHNYRGQGLVTEAFF. The CDR3 DNA is TGTGCCAGCAGACCAGCCCACAACTACAGAGGACAGGGTTTGGTCACTGAAGCTTTCTTT.

The chain carries TRBV6-2 or TRBV6-3 and TRBJ2-1; possibly TRBD2 for D (5 bases). Germline V CDR1 and CDR2: MNHEY, SVGEGT. The CDR3 has 12 amino acids. Trimming took 10 bases from V and 6 from J, leaving 13 bases between them. The DNA for the CDR3 is TGTGCCACCACGGGATTCGGCAATGAGCAGTTCTTC. Translating it yields CATTGFGNEQFF.

This clonotype was observed a handful of times. V gene TRBV5-5 combines with J gene TRBJ2-2; 9 bases are a match to TRBD2. J was trimmed by 9 bases and V by 6 bases; bases with no gene match: 12. The CDR3 has 15 residues. The germline gives CDR1 SGHKS, CDR2 YYEKEE (reference sequence). This CDR3 is CASTLELAGIWELFF. In DNA form, the CDR3 reads TGTGCCAGCACCCTGGAGCTAGCGGGAATCTGGGAGCTGTTTTTT.

V usage is TRBV6-1 and J usage is TRBJ1-1; D gene unclear. The CDR3 spans 14 residues. Per germline, CDR1 MNHNS and CDR2 SASEGT. The ends were cut back, 2 bases at V and 1 base at J, with 8 bases in the middle. This CDR3 reads CASSELNPNTEAFF. CDR3 coding DNA: TGTGCCAGCAGTGAATTGAACCCGAACACTGAAGCTTTCTTT.

The chain employs TRBV7-7 and TRBJ2-3, with TRBD2 as a possible D gene (6 bases). This CDR3 spans 16 amino acids. The germline CDR1 and CDR2 sequences are SSHAT and FNYEAQ (reference sequence). V was cut by 5 bases and J by 0 bases, with 15 bases left in between. This CDR3 reads CASSPVLAPSTDTQYF. The CDR3, as DNA: TGTGCCAGCAGCCCCGTTCTAGCGCCGAGCACAGATACGCAGTATTTT.

This clonotype was observed a handful of times. The V call is TRBV28, the J call TRBJ2-3, with 10 bases that match TRBD1. This CDR3 has 14 amino acids. After removal of 7 bases from V and 4 bases from J, the junction contained 5 bases not matched to a gene. The germline CDR1 and CDR2 sequences are MDHEN and SYDVKM. CDR3 nucleotides: TGTGCCAGCATTAGGACAGGGGGATCAGATACGCAGTATTTT. Translated: CASIRTGGSDTQYF.

This clonotype has at least ten counts. The CDR3 region is CASSLKPYNEQFF. CDR3 DNA: TGTGCCAGCAGCTTAAAACCTTACAATGAGCAGTTCTTC. The rearrangement joins TRBV7-3 to TRBJ2-1; the D is unclear. This CDR3 comprises 13 residues. Germline V gene lookup returns CDR1 SGHTA and CDR2 FQGTGA. Trimming stripped 1 base from V and 4 bases from J, with 5 bases between.

V is TRBV27 and J is TRBJ2-2; 8 bases agree with TRBD2. From germline, CDR1 is MNHEY and CDR2 SMNVEV (reference sequence). Losses at the gene ends were 6 bases for V and 7 bases for J; bases not matched to a gene: 7. The CDR3 sequence is 14 residues long. The DNA for the CDR3 is TGTGCCAGCAGGGGAGACACTAGCGGCGGGGAGCTGTTTTTT. Protein product: CASRGDTSGGELFF.

This clonotype was picked up a small number of times. V usage is TRBV20-1 and J usage is TRBJ2-2, with TRBD1 matching over 7 bases. Germline-derived CDR1 and CDR2 are DFQATT and SNEGSKA (reference sequence). This CDR3 spans 16 amino acids. V gave up 3 bases and J gave up 4 bases; unmatched junction bases: 11. The CDR3 coding sequence is TGCAGTGCTAGTGCCGATAGGGGGCGAAGCACCGGGGAGCTGTTTTTT. This encodes CSASADRGRSTGELFF.

V is TRBV4-2 and J is TRBJ1-1; no clear D. The CDR3 sequence is 16 residues long. V lost 0 bases and J 0 bases, leaving 11 bases between the germline ends. The germline V gene has CDR1 LGHNA and CDR2 YNFKEQ. CDR3 DNA: TGTGCCAGCAGCCAAGATATAGCAGCCTTGAACACTGAAGCTTTCTTT. This encodes CASSQDIAALNTEAFF.

The chain employs TRBV7-2 and TRBJ2-1, with D possibly being TRBD2 (7 bases). Trimming removed 11 bases at V and 1 base at J, with 15 bases between. Looked up from germline, CDR1 is SGHTA and CDR2 is FQGNSA. This CDR3 spans 14 amino acids. The CDR3 coding sequence is TGTGCCTCGCAGAGGGGGGGGTCCTACAATGAGCAGTTCTTC. Its protein is CASQRGGSYNEQFF. The full variable domain, its missing parts supplied by reference TRBV7-2 and TRBJ2-1, is GAGVSQSPSNKVTEKGKDVELRCDPISGHTALYWYRQSLGQGLEFLIYFQGNSAPDKSGLPSDRFSAERTGGSVSTLTIQRTQQEDSAVYLCASQRGGSYNEQFFGPGTRLTVL.

This clonotype showed up just once. The rearrangement uses TRBV6-2 or TRBV6-3 and TRBJ2-7; TRBD2 matches at 16 bases. The V segment lost 4 bases and the J segment 0 bases; nucleotides outside the gene matches: 6. Germline loops: CDR1 MNHEY, CDR2 SVGEGT. This CDR3 has 18 amino acids. CDR3 loop: CASSSGLAGGPYSYEQYF. The DNA of the CDR3 is TGTGCCAGCAGTTCGGGACTAGCGGGAGGGCCCTACTCCTACGAGCAGTACTTC.

The rearrangement uses TRBV20-1 and TRBJ2-4, with a weak D call TRBD2 (6 bases). V lost 6 bases, J lost 10 bases, and 16 bases lay in between. From germline, CDR1 is DFQATT and CDR2 SNEGSKA (reference sequence). This CDR3 comprises 12 residues. CDR3 protein: CSASRGGIIQYF. CDR3 coding DNA: TGCAGTGCCTCGAGGGGAGGAATAATTCAGTACTTC.

The chain has TRBV19 and TRBJ1-2, with 7 bases that match TRBD1. CDR1 and CDR2 from the germline V gene are LNHDA and SQIVND (reference sequence). CDR3 length: 15 amino acids. The V gene end was trimmed by 2 bases and the J gene end by 2 bases; junction bases not matched to a gene: 5. This chain's CDR3 is CASSISNRGNYGYTF. The CDR3, as DNA: TGTGCCAGTAGTATATCCAACAGGGGAAACTATGGCTACACCTTC.

This clonotype was observed a handful of times. A much more abundant neighbour one base away suggests this may be a read error. The chain joins TRBV6-1 to TRBJ1-2; 7 bases are a match to TRBD1. The CDR3 has 13 residues. The ends lost 7 bases at V and 2 bases at J; junction bases unmatched: 4. Germline loops: CDR1 MNHNS, CDR2 SASEGT. The CDR3 nucleotides are TGTGCCAGCACCTTGGGACAGAACTATGGCTACACCTTC. Amino acid sequence: CASTLGQNYGYTF.